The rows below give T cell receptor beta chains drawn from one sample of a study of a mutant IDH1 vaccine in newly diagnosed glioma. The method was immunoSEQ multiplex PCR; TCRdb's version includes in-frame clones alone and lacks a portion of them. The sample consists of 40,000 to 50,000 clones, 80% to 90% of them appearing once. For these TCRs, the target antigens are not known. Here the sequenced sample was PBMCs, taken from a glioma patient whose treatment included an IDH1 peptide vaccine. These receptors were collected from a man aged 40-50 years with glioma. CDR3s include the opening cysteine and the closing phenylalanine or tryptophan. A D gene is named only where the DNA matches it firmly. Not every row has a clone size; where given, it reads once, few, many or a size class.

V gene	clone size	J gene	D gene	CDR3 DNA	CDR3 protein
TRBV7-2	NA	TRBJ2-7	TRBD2	TGTGCCAGCAGCTTCACTAGCGAGAACTACGAGCAGTACTTC	CASSFTSENYEQYF
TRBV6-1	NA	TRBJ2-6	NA	TGTGCCAGCAGATTACAGGGACTCGGGGCCAACGTCCTGACTTTC	CASRLQGLGANVLTF
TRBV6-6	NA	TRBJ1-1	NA	TGTGCCAGCAGTCCGTATGAACTCACTGAAGCTTTCTTT	CASSPYELTEAFF
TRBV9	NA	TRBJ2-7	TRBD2	TGTGCCAGCAGCGTAGATCCTAGCGGGTTTTACGAGCAGTACTTC	CASSVDPSGFYEQYF
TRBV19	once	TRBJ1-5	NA	TGTGCCAGTAGTATTCCCCGTACAGGGACTAGCGATCAGCCCCAGCATTTT	CASSIPRTGTSDQPQHF
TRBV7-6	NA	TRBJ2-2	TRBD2	TGTGCCAGCAGCTTGGGGGGGGCGAACACCGGGGAGCTGTTTTTT	CASSLGGANTGELFF
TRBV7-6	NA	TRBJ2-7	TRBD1	TGTGCCAGCAGCCCCCCCGGACAGGGTCGGTCCTACGAGCAGTACTTC	CASSPPGQGRSYEQYF
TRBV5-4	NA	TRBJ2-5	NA	TGTGCCAGCAGCTCTGACGGCCAAGAGACCCAGTACTTC	CASSSDGQETQYF
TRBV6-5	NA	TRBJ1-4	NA	TGTGCCAGCAGTTACTCGACAGCAACTAATGAAAAACTGTTTTTT	CASSYSTATNEKLFF
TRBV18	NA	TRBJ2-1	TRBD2	TGTGCCAGCTCGCTTACTAGCGGGAGAGGGGATGAGCAGTTCTTC	CASSLTSGRGDEQFF
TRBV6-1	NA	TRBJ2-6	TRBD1	TGTGCCAGCAGGACAGGGGGGTCTGGGGCCAACGTCCTGACTTTC	CASRTGGSGANVLTF
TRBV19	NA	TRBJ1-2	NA	TGTGCCAGTAGTGTAGATAGACACTCGCAAAGGAACTATGGCTACACCTTC	CASSVDRHSQRNYGYTF
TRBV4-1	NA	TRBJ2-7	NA	TGCGCCAGCAGCCAAGACTCTACCGGGAACCCCTACGAGCAGTACTTC	CASSQDSTGNPYEQYF
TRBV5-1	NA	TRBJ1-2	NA	TGCGCCAGCAGCCGTGTGGCAGTTCCTAACTATGGCTACACCTTC	CASSRVAVPNYGYTF
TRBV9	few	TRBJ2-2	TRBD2	TGTGCCAGCAGCTTAGGCGCGGGGGGCGTCAACACCGGGGAGCTGTTTTTT	CASSLGAGGVNTGELFF
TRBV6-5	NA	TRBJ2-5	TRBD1	TGTGCCAGCAGTTACGGGACAGGGGGCCAGACCCAGTACTTC	CASSYGTGGQTQYF
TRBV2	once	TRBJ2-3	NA	TGTGCCAGCACCCCCACAGATACGCAGTATTTT	CASTPTDTQYF
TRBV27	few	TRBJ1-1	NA	TGTGCCTGCCGGGCGGTGAACACTGAAGCTTTCTTT	CACRAVNTEAFF
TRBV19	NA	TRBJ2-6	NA	TGTGCCAGTAGTATAAGGGTTGCCACTGGGGCCAACGTCCTGACTTTC	CASSIRVATGANVLTF
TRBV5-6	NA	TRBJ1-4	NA	TGTGCCAGCTTCTGCGAAAAACTGTTTTTT	CASFCEKLFF